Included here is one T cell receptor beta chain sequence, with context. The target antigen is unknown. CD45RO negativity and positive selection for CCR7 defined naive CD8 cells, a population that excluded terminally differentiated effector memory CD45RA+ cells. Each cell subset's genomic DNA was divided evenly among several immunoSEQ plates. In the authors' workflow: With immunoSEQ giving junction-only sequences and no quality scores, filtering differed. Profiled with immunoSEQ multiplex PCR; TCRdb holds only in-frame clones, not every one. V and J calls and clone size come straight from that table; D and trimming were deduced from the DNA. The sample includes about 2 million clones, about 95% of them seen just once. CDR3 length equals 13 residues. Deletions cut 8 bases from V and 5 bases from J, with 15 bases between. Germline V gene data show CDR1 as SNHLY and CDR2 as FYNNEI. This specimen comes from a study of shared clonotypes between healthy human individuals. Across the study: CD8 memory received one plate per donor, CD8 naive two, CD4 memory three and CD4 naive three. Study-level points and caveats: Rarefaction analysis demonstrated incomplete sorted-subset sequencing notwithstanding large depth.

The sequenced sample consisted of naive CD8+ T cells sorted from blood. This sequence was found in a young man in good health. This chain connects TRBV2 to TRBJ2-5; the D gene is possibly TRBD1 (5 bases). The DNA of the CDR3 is TGTGCCAGCCAGGGTGGAGACGACGAGACCCAGTACTTC. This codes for CASQGGDDETQYF.